The clone carrying this TCR beta chain was detected many times. The record originates from a study of glioma-infiltrating T cells. Using RNA template, CDR3s of TCR alpha and beta were amplified with iRepertoire arm-PCR. MiXCR was run by TCRdb on the multiplex PCR reads, yielding one entry per CDR3 protein. Counted here are about 93,000 distinct CDR3 sequences, approximately 39% occurring once; the ten biggest clones make up approximately 38%. Germline V gene data show CDR1 as SEHNR and CDR2 as FQNEAQ (reference sequence). Trimming took off 0 bases at V and 4 bases at J, with 3 bases between the two ends. CDR3 length: 12 amino acids.

The V call is TRBV7-9, the J call TRBJ1-1, with D unclear. The clonotype comes from a human donor with low-grade glioma or glioblastoma, undergoing nonglioma brain surgery, or in good health (not recorded which). The sample taken for sequencing was glioma tissue, nonneoplastic brain tissue, or PBMCs (not recorded which). The CDR3 nucleotides are TGTGCCAGCAGCTTAGCGGTCACTGAAGCTTTCTTT. This translates into CASSLAVTEAFF.